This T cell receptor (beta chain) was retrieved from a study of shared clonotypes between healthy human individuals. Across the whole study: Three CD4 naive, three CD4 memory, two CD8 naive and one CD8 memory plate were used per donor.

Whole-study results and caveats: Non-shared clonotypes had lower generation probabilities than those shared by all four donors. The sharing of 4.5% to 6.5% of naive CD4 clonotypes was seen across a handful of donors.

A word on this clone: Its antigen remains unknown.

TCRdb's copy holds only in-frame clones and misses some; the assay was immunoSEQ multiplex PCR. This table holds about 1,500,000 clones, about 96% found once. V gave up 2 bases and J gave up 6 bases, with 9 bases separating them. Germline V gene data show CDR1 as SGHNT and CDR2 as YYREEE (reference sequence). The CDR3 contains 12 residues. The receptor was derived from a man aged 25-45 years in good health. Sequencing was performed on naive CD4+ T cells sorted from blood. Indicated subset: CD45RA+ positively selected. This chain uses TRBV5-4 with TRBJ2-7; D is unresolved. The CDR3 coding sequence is TGTGCCAGCAGCTTTTGGTACGGCGAGCAGTACTTC. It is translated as CASSFWYGEQYF. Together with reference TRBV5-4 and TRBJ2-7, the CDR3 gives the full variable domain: ETGVTQSPTHLIKTRGQQVTLRCSSQSGHNTVSWYQQALGQGPQFIFQYYREEENGRGNFPPRFSGLQFPNYSSELNVNALELDDSALYLCASSFWYGEQYFGPGTRLTVT.